This T cell receptor beta chain derives from a study of blood T cells in healthy people across ages. Study-wide findings and caveats: Age advanced and TCR beta diversity per million T cells fell, roughly linearly.

Combining a sample-barcoded 5' primer with a J-beta primer mix, a second PCR ran for roughly 6 to 12 cycles. Each cDNA molecule received a tag from a template-switch adaptor that had 12 random nucleotides. One entry per CDR3 protein, called by TCRdb with MiXCR from the 5' RACE reads. The sample shows some 1.6 million distinct CDR3 sequences, about 31% of them seen only once. The CDR3 sequence is 14 residues long. The germline V gene has CDR1 MNHNY and CDR2 SVGAGI (reference sequence). Trimming took 7 bases from V and 7 from J, leaving 16 bases between them. Worth noting for this clonotype: Its antigen remains unidentified.

J is TRBJ2-2 and V is TRBV6-6; TRBD1 is a possible D gene (6 bases). This TCR was recovered from a woman in her twenties or thirties in good health. The specimen was blood. The CDR3 is CASNQQGSGGELFF. The CDR3 nucleotides read TGTGCCAGCAACCAACAGGGATCAGGCGGGGAGCTGTTTTTT.